Included here is one TCR beta chain sequence, with context. This clonotype was counted a few times. The target of this receptor is not known. Per-base qualities were not stored, and no clone one base away is much larger. The entry originates in a study of spatial heterogeneity in lung cancer (dated by TCRdb to between 2017 and 2020). Turning to the overall study: Beta-chain transcripts were consistently detected in greater numbers than alpha-chain transcripts, which likely reflects a higher abundance of beta-chain transcripts. In the raw uncorrected reads, each unique combination of TCR and UMI appeared more than ten times on average. TCR alpha and beta repertoires were quantitatively compared across multiple tumor regions, matched nontumor lung and blood in non-small cell lung cancer. Nonsynonymous mutation counts, determined by whole-exome sequencing of tumor tissue, were related to features of the TCR repertoire. At surgery, over 200 tumor regions, roughly 63 matched nontumor lung samples and 56 PBMC samples were TCR-sequenced for both alpha and beta chains. Broad study findings and their caveats: Ubiquitous expanded tumor TCRs were found in blood more often at tumor resection than at routine follow-up. Confirming at a functional level the hypothesis that regional TCRs recognize regional mutations was considered to require additional single-cell paired TCR alpha and beta sequencing.

The library relied on 5' RACE. The sequencer was a NextSeq 500. The TCR library protocol attached a unique molecular identifier to each TCR cDNA molecule to allow correction of PCR and sequencing errors. The authors' pipeline ran thus. TCR identification, UMI-based error correction and CDR3 extraction were all carried out with Decombinator tools. Expanded TCRs were defined as those above a frequency of 2 per 1,000, corresponding to the top 1% of the tumor frequency distribution. Renyi diversity was computed with the R vegan package after each repertoire had been subsampled 100 times to 5,000 TCRs. CDR3 similarity networks were built from amino acid triplet string-kernel similarity, connecting CDR3s with pairwise similarity above 0.82. The raw public reads went through TCRdb reprocessing: fastp at Q25, MiXCR clone calling, in-frame beta chains kept. Merged by CDR3 protein, the rows form single entries marked with the most common genes and DNA. These V and J calls rely on TCRdb rather than the paper's analysis. In this sample the table shows about 44,000 distinct CDR3 sequences, roughly an eighth of which occur a single time. Clones ranked in the top ten supply 55% to 70% of the sample.

The time point label, as the study defines it: sample taken at primary tumor resection. Whole RNA extracted from tumor and nontumor lung tissue, or from cryopreserved PBMC samples, was used for TCR sequencing without cell sorting. The donors were some 76 patients from the lung TRACERx cohort who had early-stage, untreated non-small cell lung cancer. Only patients with enough RNA available from two or more tumor regions were chosen for TCR sequencing. The CDR3 numbers 15 residues from cysteine through phenylalanine. Only the CDR3 DNA stays, 45 bases, in frame from base 1. The germline V and J ends show losses of 7 bases and 7 bases respectively, and no gene match explains 13 bases of the junction.

In this chain, TRBV12-3 or TRBV12-4 is recombined with TRBJ1-5; the central 7 bases match TRBD1. This material consisted of PBMCs, taken at surgery. This receptor was identified in a male donor with early-stage non-small cell lung cancer. CDR3 loop: CASKTGTVGMQPQHF. The nucleotides read TGTGCCAGCAAAACCGGGACAGTTGGTATGCAGCCCCAGCATTTT.